These 8 T cell receptor beta chains originate from one sample sequenced in a study of blood T cell repertoires in COVID-19 (dated by TCRdb to the early 2020s). The library relied on the immunoSEQ multiplex PCR assay. Sourced from immuneACCESS, this table was stored by TCRdb with only in-frame sequences that have V and J called. A share of the clones is absent; for the studies checked, an unresolved V gene accounts for under half, and the remainder has no known explanation. The sample contains 200,000 to 250,000 clones, over 75% of them found a single time. The ten largest clones take up over 4.5% of the sample. The specimen sequenced was peripheral blood. All receptors come from a man of 80 years or more with acute or convalescent COVID-19.

This chain joins TRBV29-1 and TRBJ2-5; maybe TRBD1 (7 bases). This CDR3 region has 16 residues. The V and J ends lost 6 bases and 5 bases respectively, with 25 bases between them. Per the germline V gene, CDR1 is SQVTM and CDR2 is ANQGSEA. For the CDR3, the DNA is TGCAGCGTAGGGAGGACAGGACCTGTCCGGAGGGAGACCCAGTACTTC. Protein product: CSVGRTGPVRRETQYF.

The rearrangement joins TRBV6-5 to TRBJ1-3; a possible D gene is TRBD1 (5 bases). V shed 6 bases and J shed 0 bases, with 12 bases lying between them. The germline V gene has CDR1 MNHEY and CDR2 SVGAGI. There are 15 residues in the CDR3. The CDR3 region is CASSRTWTSGNTIYF. Written as DNA, the CDR3 is TGTGCCAGCAGCCGGACATGGACCTCTGGAAACACCATATATTTT.

The chain recombines TRBV11-2 with TRBJ2-1; a weak D match, TRBD1 (5 bases). This CDR3 is built from 14 residues. V gave up 5 bases and J gave up 9 bases, with 17 bases separating them. Germline V gives CDR1 SGHAT, CDR2 FQNNGV. CDR3 amino acids: CASSPRVGQVEQFF. The CDR3 DNA sequence: TGTGCCAGCAGCCCCCGGGTGGGGCAGGTTGAGCAGTTCTTC.

This clone was observed once. V is TRBV24-1 and J is TRBJ2-1, with D unresolved. Germline CDR1 and CDR2: KGHDR and SFDVKD. Trimming took 3 bases from V and 4 from J, leaving 18 bases between them. This CDR3 is built from 17 residues. The CDR3 sequence is CATSDPPPSDGYNEQFF. The DNA for the CDR3 is TGTGCCACCAGTGATCCACCCCCTAGTGACGGGTACAATGAGCAGTTCTTC.

V and J are TRBV7-2 and TRBJ2-2; D gene unclear. The CDR3 covers 15 residues. Trimming pared 1 base from V and 0 bases from J, leaving 6 bases between. Germline V gives CDR1 SGHTA, CDR2 FQGNSA. The CDR3 coding sequence is TGTGCCAGCAGCTTAGGAACTACGAACACCGGGGAGCTGTTTTTT. Translating gives CASSLGTTNTGELFF.

The V call is TRBV19, the J call TRBJ1-5; TRBD1 is a possible D gene (5 bases). The CDR3 consists of 16 residues. With 3 bases removed from V and 1 base from J, the gap between germline ends came to 13 bases. Germline V gives CDR1 LNHDA, CDR2 SQIVND (reference sequence). The CDR3 nucleotides read TGTGCCAGTAGTATTCGTCAGGGAGGAAGCAATCAGCCCCAGCATTTT. It encodes CASSIRQGGSNQPQHF.

The V and J genes are TRBV6-6 and TRBJ1-3; TRBD1 is a possible D gene (5 bases). CDR1 and CDR2 from the germline V gene are MNHNY and SVGAGI (reference sequence). V dropped 5 bases and J dropped 0 bases, with 11 bases sitting between them. CDR3 length: 15 residues. CDR3 DNA sequence: TGTGCCAGCAGTCTAACAGGTACCTCTGGAAACACCATATATTTT. It translates to CASSLTGTSGNTIYF.

This clone came up a few times. This sequence joins TRBV18 and TRBJ1-1; D remains unclear. CDR3 length equals 16 residues. The germline gives CDR1 KGHSH, CDR2 LQKENI. Trimming left V 3 bases short and J 2 bases short, with 16 bases between. The CDR3 loop reads CASSPLPPRGNTEAFF. In DNA form, the CDR3 reads TGTGCCAGCTCACCGCTGCCCCCTCGGGGTAACACTGAAGCTTTCTTT.